These 10 T cell receptor beta chains were all obtained from the same sample, sequenced in a study of OX40 agonist ivuxolimab in advanced cancers. Libraries were made using the immunoSEQ multiplex PCR assay. The immuneACCESS repertoire file appears here via TCRdb, limited to in-frame rearrangements. These files lack a portion of the clones; in checked studies, under half of the deficit traces to unresolved V genes, and the cause of the others is not known. This sample lists 7,500 to 10,000 clones; 88% were detected once. The leading ten clones occupy about 15% of the sample. Sequenced material: CD4+ or CD8+ T cells sorted from blood, taken in a trial of the OX40 agonist ivuxolimab. These receptors came from an adult with an advanced solid tumor such as melanoma, head and neck, liver or kidney cancer.

This chain joins TRBV5-5 and TRBJ2-1; the match to TRBD2 covers 9 bases. Germline V gene sequence: CDR1 SGHKS, CDR2 YYEKEE (reference sequence). The CDR3 totals 16 residues. V was pared by 3 bases and J by 1 base, with 5 bases of the junction left unmatched. The CDR3 DNA is TGTGCCAGCAGCTACCGCGGGGGGGCATCCTACAATGAGCAGTTCTTC. Amino acid sequence: CASSYRGGASYNEQFF.

The V gene is TRBV6-1, the J gene TRBJ2-2; D is tentatively TRBD1 or TRBD2 (6 bases each). This CDR3 has 12 residues. Germline-derived CDR1 and CDR2 are MNHNS and SASEGT. Deletions cut 7 bases from V and 7 bases from J, with 10 bases between. Here the CDR3 DNA reads TGTGCCAGCATGGGGGGCGTCGGGGAGCTGTTTTTT. It yields the protein CASMGGVGELFF.

The chain combines TRBV27 with TRBJ2-5; 12 nucleotides match TRBD2. Trimming at V came to 5 bases and at J to 5 bases, leaving 9 bases not matched to a gene. This CDR3 region has 16 residues. Germline CDR1 is MNHEY and CDR2 is SMNVEV (reference sequence). CDR3 DNA sequence: TGTGCCAGCAGTCCCGACTCTAGCGGGAGGGTGGAGACCCAGTACTTC. Amino acids: CASSPDSSGRVETQYF.

This chain joins TRBV28 and TRBJ2-7; the D is unclear. The CDR3 is made up of 12 amino acids. The germline V gene has CDR1 MDHEN and CDR2 SYDVKM. The V end was cut by 8 bases, the J end by 7 bases, with 15 bases between. The CDR3 here is CASGRLGVEQYF. The CDR3 coding sequence is TGTGCCAGCGGTCGGCTTGGGGTAGAGCAGTACTTC.

This clone was counted once. The rearrangement links TRBV5-3 to TRBJ1-2; 7 bases map to TRBD1. TRBV5-3 is assigned to the ORF class and has an uncertain function. The V segment lost 4 bases and the J segment 3 bases; nucleotides outside the gene matches: 3. The CDR3 sequence is 13 residues long. The DNA for the CDR3 is TGTGCCAGAAGCCTAGGGACAGACTATGGCTACACCTTC. As protein: CARSLGTDYGYTF.

The chain couples TRBV29-1 to TRBJ2-7, with 7 bases that match TRBD2. With V trimmed by 2 bases and J by 0 bases, 4 bases remained unmatched. This CDR3 is built from 14 residues. Germline V gene lookup returns CDR1 SQVTM and CDR2 ANQGSEA. The CDR3 DNA sequence: TGCAGCGTTGAAATAGCGGGTTCCTCCTACGAGCAGTACTTC. Its translation is CSVEIAGSSYEQYF.

The gene calls are TRBV6-6 and TRBJ1-1; D is unclear. Germline CDR1 and CDR2: MNHNY and SVGAGI (reference sequence). Deletions cut 0 bases from V and 1 base from J, with 6 bases between. This CDR3 contains 14 residues. CDR3 loop: CASSYSGKNTEAFF. As DNA, the CDR3 is TGTGCCAGCAGTTACTCGGGGAAGAACACTGAAGCTTTCTTT.

The J gene is TRBJ1-5, the V gene TRBV4-3, with D hard to call. CDR1 and CDR2 (germline): LGHNA, YSLEER. The CDR3 is made up of 15 amino acids. V lost 4 bases and J 0 bases, leaving 10 bases between the germline ends. CDR3 loop: CASSPERYSNQPQHF. The CDR3 DNA follows: TGCGCCAGCAGCCCAGAGAGGTATAGCAATCAGCCCCAGCATTTT.

V and J are TRBV5-6 and TRBJ2-5; weak D call: TRBD1 (6 bases). V gave up 0 bases and J gave up 4 bases, with 16 bases separating them. This CDR3 spans 16 amino acids. Germline CDR1 reads SGHDT; CDR2 reads YYEEEE. The CDR3 nucleotides read TGTGCCAGCAGCTTGGCCTGGACGGAAGGGGGAGAGACCCAGTACTTC. Translating gives CASSLAWTEGGETQYF.

The chain carries TRBV5-1 and TRBJ2-7, with D uncertain. Trimming stripped 0 bases from V and 3 bases from J, with 13 bases between. This CDR3 contains 15 residues. Germline CDR1 and CDR2: SGHRS and YFSETQ. In DNA, the CDR3 is TGCGCCAGCAGCTTGGCCGTCGGTGGCAGCTACGAGCAGTACTTC. This codes for CASSLAVGGSYEQYF. The full variable domain, with the rest looked up from reference TRBV5-1 and TRBJ2-7, is KAGVTQTPRYLIKTRGQQVTLSCSPISGHRSVSWYQQTPGQGLQFLFEYFSETQRNKGNFPGRFSGRQFSNSRSEMNVSTLELGDSALYLCASSLAVGGSYEQYFGPGTRLTVT.